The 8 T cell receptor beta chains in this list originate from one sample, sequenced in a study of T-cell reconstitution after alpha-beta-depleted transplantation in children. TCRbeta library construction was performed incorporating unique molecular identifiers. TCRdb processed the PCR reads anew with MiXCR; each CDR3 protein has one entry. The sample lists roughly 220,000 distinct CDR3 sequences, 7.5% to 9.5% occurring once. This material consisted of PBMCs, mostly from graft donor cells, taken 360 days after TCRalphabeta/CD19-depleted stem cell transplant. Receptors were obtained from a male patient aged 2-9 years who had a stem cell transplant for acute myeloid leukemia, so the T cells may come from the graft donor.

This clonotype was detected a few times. The CDR3 DNA follows: TGCGCCAGCAGTGGGGGTGGAGGCGTAATGGTCACAGATACGCAGTATTTT. Its protein is CASSGGGGVMVTDTQYF. The rearrangement links TRBV10-2 to TRBJ2-3; possibly TRBD2 for D (5 bases). The germline V gene has CDR1 WSHSY and CDR2 SAAADI. The V and J ends lost 4 bases and 2 bases respectively, with 19 bases between them. The CDR3 contains 17 residues.

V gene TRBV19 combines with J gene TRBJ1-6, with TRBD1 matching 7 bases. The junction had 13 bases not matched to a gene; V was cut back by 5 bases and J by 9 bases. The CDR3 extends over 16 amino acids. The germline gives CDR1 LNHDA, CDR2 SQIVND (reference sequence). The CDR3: CASSDQPGQDFSPLHF. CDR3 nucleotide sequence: TGTGCCAGTAGTGACCAGCCCGGACAGGACTTTTCACCCCTCCACTTT. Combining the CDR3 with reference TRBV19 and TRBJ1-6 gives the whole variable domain DGGITQSPKYLFRKEGQNVTLSCEQNLNHDAMYWYRQDPGQGLRLIYYSQIVNDFQKGDIAEGYSVSREKKESFPLTVTSAQKNPTAFYLCASSDQPGQDFSPLHFGNGTRLTVT.

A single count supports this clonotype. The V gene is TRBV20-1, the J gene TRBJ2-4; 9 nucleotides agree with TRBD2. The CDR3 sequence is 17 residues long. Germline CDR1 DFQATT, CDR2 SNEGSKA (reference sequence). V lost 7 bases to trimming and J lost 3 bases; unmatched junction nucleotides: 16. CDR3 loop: CSVRASGTGRFKNIQYF. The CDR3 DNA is TGCAGTGTCAGGGCTAGCGGGACGGGGCGATTCAAAAACATTCAGTACTTC.

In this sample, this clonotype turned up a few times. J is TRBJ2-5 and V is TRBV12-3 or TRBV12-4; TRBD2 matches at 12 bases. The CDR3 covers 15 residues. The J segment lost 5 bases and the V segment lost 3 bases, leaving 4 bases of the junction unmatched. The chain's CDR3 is CASSLELAGGETQYF. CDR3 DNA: TGTGCCAGCAGTTTGGAGCTAGCGGGAGGGGAGACCCAGTACTTC.

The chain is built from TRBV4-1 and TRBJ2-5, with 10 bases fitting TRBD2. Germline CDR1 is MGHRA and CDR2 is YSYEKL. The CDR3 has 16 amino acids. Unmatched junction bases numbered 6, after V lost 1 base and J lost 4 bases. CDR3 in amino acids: CASSQVSSGSGETQYF. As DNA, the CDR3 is TGCGCCAGCAGCCAAGTGTCTAGCGGGAGTGGAGAGACCCAGTACTTC.

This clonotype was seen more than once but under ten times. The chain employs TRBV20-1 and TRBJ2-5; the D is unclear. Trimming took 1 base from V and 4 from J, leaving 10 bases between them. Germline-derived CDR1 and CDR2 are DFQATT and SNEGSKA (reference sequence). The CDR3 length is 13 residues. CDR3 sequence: CSARGATLETQYF. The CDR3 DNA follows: TGCAGTGCTAGAGGTGCCACTTTAGAGACCCAGTACTTC.

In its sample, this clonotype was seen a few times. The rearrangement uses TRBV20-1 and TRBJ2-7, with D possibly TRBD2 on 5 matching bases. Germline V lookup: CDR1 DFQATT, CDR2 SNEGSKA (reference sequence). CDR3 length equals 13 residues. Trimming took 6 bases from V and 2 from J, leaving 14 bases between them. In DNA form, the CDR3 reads TGCAGTGCCCGGGTTAGCGAACCCTACGAGCAGTACTTC. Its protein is CSARVSEPYEQYF.

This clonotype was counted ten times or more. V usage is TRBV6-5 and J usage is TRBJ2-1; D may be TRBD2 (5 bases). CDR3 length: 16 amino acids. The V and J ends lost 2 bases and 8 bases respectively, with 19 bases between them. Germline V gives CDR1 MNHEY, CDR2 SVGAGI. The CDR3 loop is CASSYGWATTHYEQFF. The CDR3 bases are TGTGCCAGCAGTTACGGGTGGGCGACTACTCACTATGAGCAGTTCTTC.